The TCR beta chain described here comes from a study of cytomegalovirus exposure and HLA in healthy donors. The PCR was carried out with 60 Vbeta primers and 13 Jbeta primers. The data were produced by immunoSEQ multiplex PCR, yet TCRdb's version contains in-frame clones alone and is incomplete. Of 190,000 or so clones listed, 80% are singletons. This CDR3 has 15 residues. Germline V gives CDR1 SEHNR, CDR2 FQNEAQ (reference sequence). After removal of 5 bases from V and 4 bases from J, the junction contained 9 bases not matched to a gene. Sequenced sample: PBMCs. The chain is built from TRBV7-9 and TRBJ1-2, with 8 bases fitting TRBD1. The TCR comes from a boy under 18 in good health and CMV-seronegative. The DNA for the CDR3 is TGTGCCAGCAGCCCTTTGACAGGGGTCGGCTATGGCTACACCTTC. This translates into CASSPLTGVGYGYTF.